The 3 T cell receptor beta chains presented below share a single source sample, sequenced in a study of blood T cell repertoires in COVID-19. Sequenced by immunoSEQ multiplex PCR; TCRdb stores in-frame clones only, minus some. The data show 150,000 to 190,000 clones, with roughly 80% seen just once and more than 5.5% held by the top ten. Specimen: PBMCs or T cells enriched from blood (not recorded which). The origin of the receptors is a man aged 50 to 59 who had recovered from COVID-19.

This clone was seen more than once but under ten times. The gene calls are TRBV10-3 and TRBJ1-5; weak D call: TRBD1 (6 bases). This CDR3 comprises 15 residues. V was clipped by 2 bases and J by 3 bases, with 11 bases between them. Germline lookup yields CDR1 ENHRY and CDR2 SYGVKD. The CDR3 loop is CAISEGQGNNQPQHF. In DNA form, the CDR3 reads TGTGCCATCAGTGAGGGGCAGGGGAACAATCAGCCCCAGCATTTT.

The chain has TRBV27 and TRBJ1-2, with 7 bases aligning to TRBD1. V lost 5 bases and J lost 4; bases outside the gene matches: 10. The CDR3 runs to 15 residues. Per germline, CDR1 MNHEY and CDR2 SMNVEV (reference sequence). CDR3 sequence (DNA): TGTGCCAGCAGTGTGGACAGGTGGGGAATCTATGGCTACACCTTC. Residues: CASSVDRWGIYGYTF.

The rearrangement joins TRBV4-1 to TRBJ1-5; 10 bases line up with TRBD1. Trimming cost V 1 base and J 5 bases; bases outside gene matches: 2. This CDR3 has 15 residues. CDR1 is MGHRA and CDR2 is YSYEKL in the germline V gene. The CDR3 sequence: CASSQGGQGYQPQHF. For the CDR3, the DNA is TGCGCCAGCAGCCAAGGGGGACAGGGGTATCAGCCCCAGCATTTT.